A selection of T cell receptor beta chains follows, all from one sample in a study of CD8+ T cells in alopecia areata. Only in-frame clones appear in the TCRdb table, and some are missing; sequencing was by immunoSEQ multiplex PCR. The sample has about 99,000 clones; roughly 53% are singletons. The specimen was CD4+ T cells sorted from blood. These receptors came from a human donor in good health. Each CDR3 is given with its conserved first and last residue. A D gene is named only where the DNA matches it firmly. Clone sizes are given selectively: once, few, many, or a class where the clone is expanded.

CDR3nt	CDR3aa	abundance	v_gene	j_gene	d_gene
TGCAGCGTTGTGGCTCCCTACGAGCAGTACTTC	CSVVAPYEQYF	NA	TRBV29-1	TRBJ2-7	NA
TGTGCCAGCAGCCCCAGGGTTCTGGTGAACACTGAAGCTTTCTTT	CASSPRVLVNTEAFF	few	TRBV28	TRBJ1-1	NA
TGTGCCAGCAGCTTAGCGGTTGGGGGTGAGCAGTTCTTC	CASSLAVGGEQFF	few	TRBV11-1	TRBJ2-1	NA
TGTGCCAGCAGCTCGTGGACAGGGAGGGACACCGGGGAGCTGTTTTTT	CASSSWTGRDTGELFF	NA	TRBV14	TRBJ2-2	NA
TGTGCCAGCAGCTCCGGACTAGTTAATGAGCAGTTCTTC	CASSSGLVNEQFF	few	TRBV11-2	TRBJ2-1	TRBD2
TGTGCCAGCAGTGAACGGGACAGCTATGGCTACACCTTC	CASSERDSYGYTF	NA	TRBV2	TRBJ1-2	TRBD1
TGTGCCAGCTCACCACTGGGGGCGGCGGGTTTAAATGAAGCTTTCTTT	CASSPLGAAGLNEAFF	few	TRBV18	TRBJ1-1	NA
TGCAGCGTTGAAGGCCGGACAGGGGACTATGGCTACACCTTC	CSVEGRTGDYGYTF	few	TRBV29-1	TRBJ1-2	TRBD1
TGCGCCAGCAGCCATAGCGTAGGGAGGACCCAGTACTTC	CASSHSVGRTQYF	NA	TRBV4-3	TRBJ2-5	NA
TGCGCCAGCAGCCAAGATCTGGGGACAGCGTCCTACGAGCAGTACTTC	CASSQDLGTASYEQYF	few	TRBV4-3	TRBJ2-7	TRBD1
TGTGCCAGCTGGGCCGGGACAGGGGTGAGAGAGCAGTACTTC	CASWAGTGVREQYF	many	TRBV6-1	TRBJ2-7	TRBD1
TGCAGCGTCCCCTTCTTAGCGGGCTATTACAATGAGCAGTTCTTC	CSVPFLAGYYNEQFF	once	TRBV29-1	TRBJ2-1	TRBD2
TGTGCCAGCTCACAAACAGGGGGAAGCTACGAGCAGTACTTC	CASSQTGGSYEQYF	NA	TRBV18	TRBJ2-7	TRBD1
TGTGCTAGCAGCGCCGGGACAGGGGGCGAGCAGTACTTC	CASSAGTGGEQYF	few	TRBV7-7	TRBJ2-7	TRBD1
TGTGCCAGCAGTTACGGGAATTCACCCCTCCACTTT	CASSYGNSPLHF	NA	TRBV6-5	TRBJ1-6	NA
TGTGCCAGCAGTTTACTGCGGAGTGGGGCCGGCCAAGAGACCCAGTACTTC	CASSLLRSGAGQETQYF	NA	TRBV27	TRBJ2-5	NA
TGTGCCAGCTCACCAATGCAGAGCATTGCGGCTAATGAAAAACTGTTTTTT	CASSPMQSIAANEKLFF	few	TRBV18	TRBJ1-4	NA
TGTGCCAGCTCACCCGTAAGGACAGGGAACACTGAAGCTTTCTTT	CASSPVRTGNTEAFF	NA	TRBV18	TRBJ1-1	TRBD1
TGTGCCATCAGTGAGGGGGTGGCCTACGAGCAGTACTTC	CAISEGVAYEQYF	NA	TRBV10-3	TRBJ2-7	NA
TGTGCCAGCGACCGGACAGGGCGCCAAGAGACCCAGTACTTC	CASDRTGRQETQYF	NA	TRBV6-1	TRBJ2-5	TRBD1
TGCAGCGTTGCCAGGGGAAATGAAAAACTGTTTTTT	CSVARGNEKLFF	few	TRBV29-1	TRBJ1-4	NA
TGCAGCGCCGAGGGTGGACAGGGGGCCTACGAGCAGTACTTC	CSAEGGQGAYEQYF	few	TRBV29-1	TRBJ2-7	TRBD1
TGCAGCGTTGAGGGCCAGCCGAACCCCACAGATACGCAGTATTTT	CSVEGQPNPTDTQYF	few	TRBV29-1	TRBJ2-3	NA
TGCGCCAGCAGACGAAACCCTAGCGGGGGTACAGATACGCAGTATTTT	CASRRNPSGGTDTQYF	once	TRBV4-1	TRBJ2-3	TRBD2
TGTGCCAGCAGCCTCCTGGGGGGGGCCTCCTACGAGCAGTACTTC	CASSLLGGASYEQYF	NA	TRBV5-6	TRBJ2-7	NA
TGTGCCAGCAGCCAAGAGGTTTTAATCAGGGGTATGGCCGGTGATGAAAAACTGTTTTTT	CASSQEVLIRGMAGDEKLFF	NA	TRBV4-2	TRBJ1-4	NA
TGTGCCATCAACGGGGATGCCGGGGAGCTGTTTTTT	CAINGDAGELFF	NA	TRBV10-3	TRBJ2-2	NA
TGCAGCGTTGACAATCCTTATAACTATGGCTACACCTTC	CSVDNPYNYGYTF	once	TRBV29-1	TRBJ1-2	NA
TGTGCCAGCAGCTTAGACAGAGATCAGCCCCAGCATTTT	CASSLDRDQPQHF	NA	TRBV11-2	TRBJ1-5	NA
TGCAGCGTTGACGCAGGACAGGGGCAAGAGACCCAGTACTTC	CSVDAGQGQETQYF	NA	TRBV29-1	TRBJ2-5	TRBD1
TGTGCCAGCAGCCCTTGGGACAGGGCCAACGAGCAGTACTTC	CASSPWDRANEQYF	NA	TRBV27	TRBJ2-7	TRBD1
TGTGCCAGCAGTGTCACTAGCGGGGGGGCTCGAGCGGTTTCCGAGCAGTACTTC	CASSVTSGGARAVSEQYF	NA	TRBV25-1	TRBJ2-7	TRBD2
TGTGCCTGGGGGACAGAGACTAGCGAGTATTTT	CAWGTETSEYF	NA	TRBV30	TRBJ2-3	NA
TGTGCCAGCAAGACCCGCGTGGGGACCGGGGAGCTGTTTTTT	CASKTRVGTGELFF	few	TRBV2	TRBJ2-2	NA
TGCAGCGTTGAGGTTGGCTCCGAGCAGTACTTC	CSVEVGSEQYF	NA	TRBV29-1	TRBJ2-7	NA
TGTGCCAGCTCACCACGGGAGAATCAGCCCCAGCATTTT	CASSPRENQPQHF	once	TRBV18	TRBJ1-5	NA
TGTGCCAGCAGTGCTGACAGGGGATTGGGGACAGATACGCAGTATTTT	CASSADRGLGTDTQYF	few	TRBV6-1	TRBJ2-3	TRBD1
TGTGCCAGCGCCCCTTGGGCGGGGGAGATTACAGATACGCAGTATTTT	CASAPWAGEITDTQYF	NA	TRBV7-2	TRBJ2-3	TRBD2
TGTGCCAGTAGTTTCCCGAACACTGAAGCTTTCTTT	CASSFPNTEAFF	NA	TRBV19	TRBJ1-1	NA
TGTGCCTATACCGGAGCAGGGTTGGGGTACAATGAGCAGTTCTTC	CAYTGAGLGYNEQFF	NA	TRBV30	TRBJ2-1	NA
TGTGCCAGCAGTTTAAGGGGGGGCTACGAGCAGTACTTC	CASSLRGGYEQYF	few	TRBV28	TRBJ2-7	NA
TGTGCCAGCAGTGAATCTTACACCGGGGAGCTGTTTTTT	CASSESYTGELFF	NA	TRBV2	TRBJ2-2	NA
TGTGCCAGCAGTTTAAACAGGGGATACACAGATACGCAGTATTTT	CASSLNRGYTDTQYF	NA	TRBV28	TRBJ2-3	TRBD1
TGTGCCAGCAGTCCGAGGGGGGCGGCAGATACGCAGTATTTT	CASSPRGAADTQYF	NA	TRBV5-4	TRBJ2-3	NA